This is a list of T cell receptor beta chains from one sample in a study of cytomegalovirus exposure and HLA in healthy donors. Libraries were prepared by immunoSEQ multiplex PCR; TCRdb keeps only in-frame clonotypes and omits some of them. Counted here are about 160,000 clones, about 85% occurring once; the ten biggest clones make up approximately 2.3%. Input material: PBMCs. These receptors all come from a man aged 30-40 years in good health and CMV-seropositive. Both conserved end residues are part of each CDR3. D genes are given only for firm matches. The size field is filled for only some rows; it gives once, few, many or a size class.

D,size,V,J,DNA,CDR3
-,-,TRBV4-1,TRBJ1-1,TGCGCCAGCAGCCAAAGAAGGGAGGGGGTGCCAGCTTTCTTT,CASSQRREGVPAFF
-,-,TRBV6-5,TRBJ1-3,TGTGCCAGCAGTTTGATCGGCTCTGGAAACACCATATATTTT,CASSLIGSGNTIYF
-,-,TRBV5-1,TRBJ2-7,TGCGCCAGCAGCTTGGGGGATACAGGCTACTACGAGCAGTACTTC,CASSLGDTGYYEQYF
-,-,TRBV4-3,TRBJ1-1,TGCGCCAGCAGCCAAGATGGGGGCCTTCGGAGCAACCCGGCGACTGAAGCTTTCTTT,CASSQDGGLRSNPATEAFF
-,-,TRBV29-1,TRBJ1-2,TGCAGCGTTGCTAGACCCCTGAGCTATGGCTACACCTTC,CSVARPLSYGYTF
-,-,TRBV27,TRBJ1-5,TGTGCCAGCAGTTTGGGGGGTCAGCCCCAGCATTTT,CASSLGGQPQHF
TRBD1,-,TRBV5-6,TRBJ1-3,TGTGCCAGCAGCTCAGGGGGGCGAAACACCATATATTTT,CASSSGGRNTIYF
-,-,TRBV11-1,TRBJ2-3,TGTGCCAGCAGCTCCTACCGCACAGATACGCAGTATTTT,CASSSYRTDTQYF
-,-,TRBV6-8,TRBJ2-7,TGTGCCAGCAGTAATCGACACGCGAGCTCCTACGAGCAGTACTTC,CASSNRHASSYEQYF
TRBD1,many,TRBV11-2,TRBJ1-4,TGTGCCAGCAGCTTAGGACAGGGGGCTGAAAAACTGTTTTTT,CASSLGQGAEKLFF
-,-,TRBV7-2,TRBJ2-3,TGTGCCAGCAGCTTCCCCAGAGGACTGGCTACGCAGTATTTT,CASSFPRGLATQYF
TRBD1,-,TRBV6-5,TRBJ2-1,TGTGCCAGCAGTTACAACCGGGACAGGGCAAACAATGAGCAGTTCTTC,CASSYNRDRANNEQFF
-,-,TRBV15,TRBJ1-5,TGTGCCACCAGCAGAGATTCGAACACCGGGGAGGGCAATCAGCCCCAGCATTTT,CATSRDSNTGEGNQPQHF
TRBD2,-,TRBV4-1,TRBJ2-4,TGCGCCAGCAGCCTCCGGGGGGGCCTAGCCAAAAACATTCAGTACTTC,CASSLRGGLAKNIQYF
TRBD2,-,TRBV6-1,TRBJ2-1,TGTGCCAGCAGACTAGCGGGGGGAGGTTTCAATGAGCAGTTCTTC,CASRLAGGGFNEQFF
TRBD1,-,TRBV10-3,TRBJ2-2,TGTGCCATCAGTGGACGGACAGGGGAATACACCGGGGAGCTGTTTTTT,CAISGRTGEYTGELFF
TRBD1,-,TRBV4-3,TRBJ1-5,TGCGCCAGCAGCCAAGATTGGACAGGGGCCCGCAATCAGCCCCAGCATTTT,CASSQDWTGARNQPQHF
-,-,TRBV27,TRBJ1-5,TGTGCCAGCAGCCCGACACCCCTTATCTCCCGCCGTCAGCCCCAGCATTTT,CASSPTPLISRRQPQHF
-,once,TRBV5-1,TRBJ2-5,TGCGCCAGCAGCTTGGCCGGAGGTTGGGAGACCCAGTACTTC,CASSLAGGWETQYF
-,-,TRBV18,TRBJ2-3,TGTGCCAGCTCCCTTGGGAGGACCTCAGATACGCAGTATTTT,CASSLGRTSDTQYF
-,few,TRBV7-6,TRBJ1-6,TGTGCCAGCAGCTTTTCGGGGAATAATTCACCCCTCCACTTT,CASSFSGNNSPLHF
TRBD2,many,TRBV11-3,TRBJ2-1,TGTGCCAGCAGCTTTAGCGGGGGGGCGAATGAGCAGTTCTTC,CASSFSGGANEQFF
-,-,TRBV11-2,TRBJ1-1,TGTGCCAGCAGCTTAGCCGGGCAGGGTGGGAACACTGAAGCTTTCTTT,CASSLAGQGGNTEAFF
TRBD2,-,TRBV19,TRBJ2-5,TGTGCCAGTAGTATCCCTCCTGGTAGCGGGGTGAGGGAGACCCAGTACTTC,CASSIPPGSGVRETQYF
-,-,TRBV29-1,TRBJ2-7,TGCAGCGTTGTGGGGAGTTCAGGCTACGAGCAGTACTTC,CSVVGSSGYEQYF
TRBD2,once,TRBV18,TRBJ2-7,TGTGCCAGCTCAGGTCGGGGAGGGATGAGCTCCTACGAGCAGTACTTC,CASSGRGGMSSYEQYF
-,-,TRBV15,TRBJ2-7,TGTGCCACCAGCACCCAGGGGGGTGAATACGAGCAGTACTTC,CATSTQGGEYEQYF
-,-,TRBV6-5,TRBJ1-1,TGTGCCAGCAGTTGGGGGAGGGAGACTGAAGCTTTCTTT,CASSWGRETEAFF
TRBD1,-,TRBV5-6,TRBJ1-5,TGTGCCAGCAGCTTGGACAGGGGATTAGATCAGCCCCAGCATTTT,CASSLDRGLDQPQHF
TRBD1,-,TRBV5-1,TRBJ1-2,TGCGCCAGCAGCTTAGTGCCAGGGGGCGACGGGGGCTACACCTTC,CASSLVPGGDGGYTF
-,-,TRBV27,TRBJ1-1,TGTGCCAGCAGTTTGGGGGGGCCCGGCACTGAAGCTTTCTTT,CASSLGGPGTEAFF
-,once,TRBV5-1,TRBJ2-1,TGCGCCAGCAGCCTCGAACCCAGCTCCTACAATGAGCAGTTCTTC,CASSLEPSSYNEQFF
-,-,TRBV20-1,TRBJ2-1,TGCAGTGCTAGAGATAGCGATGAGCAGTTCTTC,CSARDSDEQFF
TRBD1,few,TRBV19,TRBJ1-1,TGTGCCAGTAGTATAGGGCGGGACAGAAGTCAAGCTTTCTTT,CASSIGRDRSQAFF
TRBD2,-,TRBV6-6,TRBJ2-1,TGTGCCAGCAGAACCACAGACGGACTAGCGGGCAATGAGCAGTTCTTC,CASRTTDGLAGNEQFF
-,-,TRBV7-5,TRBJ1-6,TGTGCCAGAAGATTAAAGGGGGTCATAGCATTAAATAGCTCCTATAATTCACCCCTCCACTTT,CARRLKGVIALNSSYNSPLHF
-,-,TRBV7-9,TRBJ1-2,TGTGCCAGCAGCTTAGGGGCAGGGGAGTATGGCTACACCTTC,CASSLGAGEYGYTF
TRBD2,once,TRBV9,TRBJ2-5,TGTGCCAGCAGCCCCAGAGCGGGGTCCCAAGAGACCCAGTACTTC,CASSPRAGSQETQYF
TRBD1,-,TRBV27,TRBJ2-3,TGTGCCAGCAGGGGACAGCAGTTTACAGATACGCAGTATTTT,CASRGQQFTDTQYF
-,-,TRBV4-2,TRBJ1-2,TGTGCCAGCAGCCAAGACGTCTTCCGCGAACAGCCTAACTATGGCTACACCTTC,CASSQDVFREQPNYGYTF
TRBD2,-,TRBV5-1,TRBJ2-2,TGCGCCAGCAGCTTGGCCGAGGCTAGCGGGGGTCCCGGGGAGCTGTTTTTT,CASSLAEASGGPGELFF
TRBD2,-,TRBV9,TRBJ2-3,TGTGCCAGCAGCGTAAAAGCGGGGGCCACAGATACGCAGTATTTT,CASSVKAGATDTQYF
-,-,TRBV4-3,TRBJ2-7,TGCGCCAGCAGCCCCCAGGGGTCCTACGAGCAGTACTTC,CASSPQGSYEQYF
-,-,TRBV6-5,TRBJ2-1,TGTGCCAGCAGGACAACAGCCTCCTACAATGAGCAGTTCTTC,CASRTTASYNEQFF
TRBD1,-,TRBV18,TRBJ1-6,TGTGCCAGCTCACTCACAGGGGGCGCGGAAAATTCACCCCTCCACTTT,CASSLTGGAENSPLHF
-,few,TRBV7-9,TRBJ2-7,TGTGCCAGCAGCTTAGGAAGGGCGAGCGGGCAGTACTTC,CASSLGRASGQYF
-,-,TRBV27,TRBJ2-1,TGTGCCAGCACAAAGACGGGCAGGGGCGTCGGTGAGCAGTTCTTC,CASTKTGRGVGEQFF
-,-,TRBV7-9,TRBJ1-1,TGTGCCAGCACCGCGGTTTCTCAAATTGAAGCTTTCTTT,CASTAVSQIEAFF
TRBD1,-,TRBV18,TRBJ1-6,TGTGCCAGCTCAAGCGCTGGACAGGCCTCACCCCTCCACTTT,CASSSAGQASPLHF
-,-,TRBV5-3,TRBJ2-1,TGTGCCAGAATCCACGACCTTCCTCCAGGCGAATCCTACAATGAGCAGTTCTTC,CARIHDLPPGESYNEQFF
-,once,TRBV21-1,TRBJ2-3,TGTGCCAGCAGCAAAGAAGCAGGGGGCGGAGATACGCAGTATTTT,CASSKEAGGGDTQYF
TRBD2,-,TRBV6-5,TRBJ2-3,TGTGCCAGCAGTGTGACTAGCGGCCGGACAGATACGCAGTATTTT,CASSVTSGRTDTQYF
TRBD1,-,TRBV7-2,TRBJ2-7,TGTGCCAGCAGCTTAGTTGGCAGGGGGTCCTACGAGCAGTACTTC,CASSLVGRGSYEQYF
TRBD2,once,TRBV13,TRBJ2-5,TGTGCCAGCAGCTTAACGCGGGGGGATCCCCGGGAGACCCAGTACTTC,CASSLTRGDPRETQYF
-,once,TRBV19,TRBJ2-7,TGTGCCAGTAGTCTTGACAGCTCCTACGAGCAGTACTTC,CASSLDSSYEQYF
TRBD1,-,TRBV6-1,TRBJ2-7,TGTGCCAGCAGGGCTGGACAGGGGGTCTCCTACGAGCAGTACTTC,CASRAGQGVSYEQYF
TRBD1,-,TRBV11-2,TRBJ1-2,TGTGCCAGCAGCTTCGGCACAGGGGGCGGAGGGGTCCCACCCTATGGCTACACCTTC,CASSFGTGGGGVPPYGYTF